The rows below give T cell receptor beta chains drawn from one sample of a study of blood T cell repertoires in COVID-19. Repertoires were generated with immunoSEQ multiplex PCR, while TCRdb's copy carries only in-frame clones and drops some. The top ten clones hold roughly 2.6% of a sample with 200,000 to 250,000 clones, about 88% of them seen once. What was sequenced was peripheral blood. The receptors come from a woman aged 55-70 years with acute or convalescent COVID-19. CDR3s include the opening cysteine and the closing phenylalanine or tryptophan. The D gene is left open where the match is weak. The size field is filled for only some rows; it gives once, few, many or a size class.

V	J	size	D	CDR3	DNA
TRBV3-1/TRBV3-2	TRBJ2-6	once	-	CASSQDWASGANVLTF	TGTGCCAGCAGCCAAGACTGGGCCTCTGGGGCCAACGTCCTGACTTTC
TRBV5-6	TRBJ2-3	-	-	CASRQAGGADTQYF	TGTGCCAGCAGACAAGCCGGGGGAGCAGATACGCAGTATTTT
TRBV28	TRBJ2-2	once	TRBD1	CASSILGTGVNTGELFF	TGTGCCAGCAGCATACTGGGGACAGGGGTAAACACCGGGGAGCTGTTTTTT
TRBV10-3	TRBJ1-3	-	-	CAISEPFSGNTIYF	TGTGCCATCAGTGAGCCCTTCTCTGGAAACACCATATATTTT
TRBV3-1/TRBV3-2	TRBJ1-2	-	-	CASSQSSGTSYGYTF	TGTGCCAGCAGCCAATCTTCCGGGACATCCTATGGCTACACCTTC
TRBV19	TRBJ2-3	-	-	CASTVGMEADTQYF	TGTGCCAGTACCGTTGGAATGGAGGCAGATACGCAGTATTTT
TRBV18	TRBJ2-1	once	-	CASSPPSYNEQFF	TGTGCCAGCTCACCACCTAGTTACAATGAGCAGTTCTTC
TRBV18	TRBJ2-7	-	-	CASSPGQGIGEQYF	TGTGCCAGCTCACCAGGCCAGGGAATAGGGGAGCAGTACTTC
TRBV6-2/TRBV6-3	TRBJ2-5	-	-	CASSYGAGSETQYF	TGTGCCAGCAGTTACGGGGCAGGGTCAGAGACCCAGTACTTC
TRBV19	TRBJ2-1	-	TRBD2	CASSIDGTSPKKQFF	TGTGCCAGTAGTATAGATGGGACTAGCCCTAAAAAGCAGTTCTTC
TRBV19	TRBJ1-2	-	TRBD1	CASSDPGQGLFHGYTF	TGTGCCAGTAGTGATCCGGGACAGGGCCTTTTCCATGGCTACACCTTC
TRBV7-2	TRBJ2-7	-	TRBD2	CASSYSGTSYEQYF	TGTGCCAGCAGCTACTCCGGGACTAGCTACGAGCAGTACTTC
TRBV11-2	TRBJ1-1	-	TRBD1	CASRNRQGGNTEAFF	TGTGCCAGCAGAAATAGACAGGGCGGGAACACTGAAGCTTTCTTT
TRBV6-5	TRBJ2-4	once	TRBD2	CASSYSGGRAKNIQYF	TGTGCCAGCAGTTACTCTGGCGGGAGAGCCAAAAACATTCAGTACTTC
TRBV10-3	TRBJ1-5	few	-	CAISGQVGQPQHF	TGTGCCATCAGTGGCCAGGTTGGTCAGCCCCAGCATTTT
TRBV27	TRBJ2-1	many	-	CASKRRGSYNEQFF	TGTGCCAGCAAACGTAGGGGGTCCTACAATGAGCAGTTCTTC
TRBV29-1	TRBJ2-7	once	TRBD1	CSVAASGGSPYF	TGCAGCGTGGCCGCGTCAGGGGGCAGTCCGTACTTC
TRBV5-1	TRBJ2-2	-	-	CASSLAWGPAGELFF	TGCGCCAGCAGCTTGGCATGGGGGCCGGCCGGGGAGCTGTTTTTT
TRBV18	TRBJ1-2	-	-	CASSLSGGNYGYTF	TGTGCCAGCTCACTATCCGGGGGGAACTATGGCTACACCTTC
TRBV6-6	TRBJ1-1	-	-	CATLPGHLNTEAFF	TGTGCCACTCTACCAGGACACCTGAACACTGAAGCTTTCTTT
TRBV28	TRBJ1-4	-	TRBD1	CASSSNRGVPNEKLFF	TGTGCCAGCAGCTCAAACAGGGGTGTCCCGAATGAAAAACTGTTTTTT
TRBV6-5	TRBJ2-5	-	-	CASSYVLPQETQYF	TGTGCCAGCAGTTACGTCCTACCGCAAGAGACCCAGTACTTC
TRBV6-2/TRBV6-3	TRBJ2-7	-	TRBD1	CASSPGQGRYEQYF	TGTGCCAGCAGCCCTGGACAGGGGCGATACGAGCAGTACTTC
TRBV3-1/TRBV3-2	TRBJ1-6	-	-	CASSQAGSSYNSPLHF	TGTGCCAGCAGCCAGGCGGGATCCTCCTATAATTCACCCCTCCACTTT
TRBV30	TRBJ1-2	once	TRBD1	CAWGDRGGGYTF	TGTGCCTGGGGTGACAGGGGCGGTGGCTACACCTTC
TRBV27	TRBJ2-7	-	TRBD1	CASSPSTVTGVEQYF	TGTGCCAGCAGTCCCTCTACGGTCACAGGGGTCGAGCAGTACTTC
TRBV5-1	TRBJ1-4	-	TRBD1	CASSDRDRGLANEKLFF	TGCGCCAGCAGCGACCGGGACAGGGGGCTAGCTAATGAAAAACTGTTTTTT
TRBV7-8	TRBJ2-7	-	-	CASSLGGQVSYEQYF	TGTGCCAGCAGCTTGGGGGGGCAGGTCTCTTACGAGCAGTACTTC
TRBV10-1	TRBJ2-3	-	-	CASSESGTSDTQYF	TGCGCCAGCAGTGAGTCGGGGACTTCAGATACGCAGTATTTT
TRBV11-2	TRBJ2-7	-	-	CASSLSQGAYEQYF	TGTGCCAGCAGCTTAAGTCAGGGCGCATACGAGCAGTACTTC
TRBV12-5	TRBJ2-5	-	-	CASGLNGGQETQYF	TGTGCTAGTGGTCTAAACGGCGGCCAAGAGACCCAGTACTTC
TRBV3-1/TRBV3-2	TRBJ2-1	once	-	CASSQALPSYNEQFF	TGTGCCAGCAGCCAAGCCCTACCCTCCTACAATGAGCAGTTCTTC
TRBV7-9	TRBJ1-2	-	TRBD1	CASSSWTGVENGYTF	TGTGCCAGCAGTTCCTGGACAGGGGTAGAGAATGGCTACACCTTC
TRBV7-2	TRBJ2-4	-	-	CASSLVGGSTKNIQYF	TGTGCCAGCAGCTTAGTAGGGGGATCCACCAAAAACATTCAGTACTTC
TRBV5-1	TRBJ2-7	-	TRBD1	CASSLGPGQSHEQYF	TGCGCCAGCAGCTTGGGCCCGGGACAGTCCCACGAGCAGTACTTC
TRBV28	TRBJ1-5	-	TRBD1	CASLGDRTHQPQHF	TGTGCCAGCTTAGGGGACAGGACGCATCAGCCCCAGCATTTT
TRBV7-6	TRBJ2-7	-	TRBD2	CASSLSGRPTYEQYF	TGTGCCAGCAGCCTTAGCGGGAGGCCTACCTACGAGCAGTACTTC
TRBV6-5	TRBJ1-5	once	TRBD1	CASRRDRDSNQPQHF	TGTGCCAGCAGGAGAGACAGGGACAGCAATCAGCCCCAGCATTTT